The 7 T cell receptor beta chains presented below share a single source sample, sequenced in a study of blood T cell repertoires in COVID-19. Clones were read by immunoSEQ multiplex PCR, and TCRdb kept only the in-frame ones, dropping some. The repertoire includes roughly 330,000 clones, around 87% of them detected once, and roughly 4% sits in the top ten. The specimen was peripheral blood. Source of these receptors: a woman aged 45-60 years with active or convalescent COVID-19.

The DNA of the CDR3 is TGTGCCAGCAGCTTGCAGAGGTTGATAGCGGGACCCTACGAGCAGTACTTC. It encodes CASSLQRLIAGPYEQYF. The chain combines TRBV5-4 with TRBJ2-7; 8 nucleotides line up with TRBD2. The CDR3 is 17 residues long. Germline V gene lookup returns CDR1 SGHNT and CDR2 YYREEE (reference sequence). V gave up 1 base and J gave up 2 bases; unmatched junction bases: 11.

V is TRBV5-4 and J is TRBJ1-2; 7 positions match TRBD1. J gave up 5 bases and V 2 bases, and 12 bases lay outside the gene matches. Germline V gene lookup returns CDR1 SGHNT and CDR2 YYREEE (reference sequence). The CDR3 covers 16 residues. CDR3 sequence (DNA): TGTGCCAGCAGCTTATTGCGGACAGGACTTTCGTATGGCTACACCTTC. This sequence encodes CASSLLRTGLSYGYTF.

V gene TRBV3-1 (or the pseudogene TRBV3-2) combines with J gene TRBJ1-1; TRBD1 agrees at 8 bases. Trimming took 4 bases from V and 5 from J; bases not matched to a gene: 12. Per germline, CDR1 LGHDT and CDR2 YNNKEL (reference sequence). This CDR3 contains 16 residues. The CDR3 region is CASSRGSGGGKTEAFF. DNA of the CDR3: TGTGCCAGCAGCCGAGGATCAGGGGGCGGGAAGACTGAAGCTTTCTTT.

The chain links TRBV6-2 or TRBV6-3 to TRBJ1-1; TRBD1 matches 9 bases. CDR1 and CDR2 (germline): MNHEY, SVGEGT. The V segment lost 6 bases and the J segment 0 bases; nucleotides outside the gene matches: 8. The CDR3 sequence is 16 residues long. The CDR3 reads CASSGKTGGLNTEAFF. The CDR3 nucleotides read TGTGCCAGCAGCGGAAAAACAGGGGGCCTGAACACTGAAGCTTTCTTT.

The V gene is TRBV5-1, the J gene TRBJ2-2, with 8 bases fitting TRBD1. Germline V gene lookup returns CDR1 SGHRS and CDR2 YFSETQ. There are 15 residues in the CDR3. J lost 8 bases, V lost 4 bases, and 10 bases had no gene match. CDR3 sequence reads: CASSEAGTGMGELFF. The CDR3, as DNA: TGCGCCAGCAGCGAGGCCGGGACAGGAATGGGGGAGCTGTTTTTT.

The chain joins TRBV9 to TRBJ2-7; no firm D call. CDR1 and CDR2 from the germline V gene are SGDLS and YYNGEE. The CDR3 extends over 10 amino acids. V lost 3 bases to trimming and J lost 11 bases, with 9 bases between them. The CDR3 DNA follows: TGTGCCAGCAGCGGACATATGAAGTACTTC. Translation gives CASSGHMKYF.

The rearrangement uses TRBV7-9 and TRBJ1-4; D uncertain. The CDR3 has 14 residues. Germline V gives CDR1 SEHNR, CDR2 FQNEAQ (reference sequence). V shed 7 bases and J shed 5 bases, with 14 bases lying between them. The CDR3 bases are TGTGCCAGCACCAAACTAGCCTTAAATGAAAAACTGTTTTTT. Protein sequence: CASTKLALNEKLFF. Full variable domain (rest looked up from reference TRBV7-9 and TRBJ1-4): DTGVSQNPRHKITKRGQNVTFRCDPISEHNRLYWYRQTLGQGPEFLTYFQNEAQLEKSRLLSDRFSAERPKGSFSTLEIQRTEQGDSAMYLCASTKLALNEKLFFGSGTQLSVL.